The rows below give T cell receptor beta chains drawn from one sample of a study of T cells and Merkel cell carcinoma outcomes. This table comes from immunoSEQ multiplex PCR, and its TCRdb copy is limited to in-frame clones, with some not included. The table lists some 15,000 clones, roughly 79% of them singletons. The source material was tumor tissue from Merkel cell carcinoma. The receptors were gathered from a human donor with Merkel cell carcinoma. The CDR3 runs from the conserved cysteine through the conserved F or W. Fields, in order: D gene, V gene, J gene, clone size, CDR3 DNA, CDR3 protein. D genes are given only for firm matches. The size field is filled for only some rows; it gives once, few, many or a size class.

-	TRBV12-2	TRBJ2-7	once	TGTGCAAGTCGCTTAGCGAGGAAGGATAACGAGCAGTACTTC	CASRLARKDNEQYF
-	TRBV11-2	TRBJ2-7	-	TGTGCCAGCAGCTTAGCGTTCGGCGCAGACTCCTACGAGCAGTACTTC	CASSLAFGADSYEQYF
-	TRBV5-1	TRBJ2-1	few	TGCGCCAGTATGGACAGTTACAATGAGCAGTTCTTC	CASMDSYNEQFF
TRBD2	TRBV11-2	TRBJ2-5	-	TGTGCCAGCGAACCCTTTAGCGGGGGGGCCCAAGAGACCCAGTACTTC	CASEPFSGGAQETQYF
TRBD1	TRBV6-1	TRBJ1-3	-	TGTGCCAGCAGTGAAATGGGACAGGGGGGATACACCATATATTTT	CASSEMGQGGYTIYF
TRBD2	TRBV4-2	TRBJ2-1	-	TGTGCCAGCAGCCAAGGTGTGGCGGGGGGGCCCGCCAATGAGCAGTTCTTC	CASSQGVAGGPANEQFF
TRBD2	TRBV2	TRBJ2-1	-	TGTGCCAGCGCAGACGGGACTAGCGGGAGTAATGAGCAGTTCTTC	CASADGTSGSNEQFF
TRBD1	TRBV5-1	TRBJ2-7	-	TGCGCCAGCAGCACCCGACAGGGGAACTACGAGCAGTACTTC	CASSTRQGNYEQYF
TRBD1	TRBV28	TRBJ2-4	-	TGTGCCAGCAGTTTGGGTTCCGGGACAGGGGGTTTTGGAGCCAAAAACATTCAGTACTTC	CASSLGSGTGGFGAKNIQYF
-	TRBV9	TRBJ2-7	-	TGTGCCAGCAGCGTAGGACATAGCTCCTACGAGCAGTACTTC	CASSVGHSSYEQYF
TRBD2	TRBV14	TRBJ2-7	few	TGTGCCAGCAGCCAAAACCCAGGGACTAGCGGGAGTCTCGGGGCTCGATACGAGCAGTACTTC	CASSQNPGTSGSLGARYEQYF
TRBD1	TRBV28	TRBJ1-5	-	TGTGCCAGCAGATATCCGGGGGGTACAGGGGGAAGCAATCAGCCCCAGCATTTT	CASRYPGGTGGSNQPQHF
TRBD1	TRBV30	TRBJ1-6	few	TGTGCCTGGAGTGTACAGGGGGGTGGTTCACCCCTCCACTTT	CAWSVQGGGSPLHF
TRBD2	TRBV5-1	TRBJ2-2	-	TGCGCCAGCAATAGCGGGAGTGGCGGGGAGCTGTTTTTT	CASNSGSGGELFF
TRBD2	TRBV27	TRBJ2-3	-	TGTGCCAGCAGCCCCGGGGCTAGCGGGAGAGGAGGAACAGATACGCAGTATTTT	CASSPGASGRGGTDTQYF
-	TRBV2	TRBJ1-6	-	TGTGCCAGCAGTGTTGTGGCGGGGGCATCCTATAATTCACCCCTCCACTTT	CASSVVAGASYNSPLHF
-	TRBV19	TRBJ1-1	-	TGTGCCAGTAGTATGGAGCGGGCGAACACTGAAGCTTTCTTT	CASSMERANTEAFF
-	TRBV30	TRBJ1-2	-	TGTGCCTGGGGACCTTGGACAGCCGCCGGACAAGGCTATGGCTACACCTTC	CAWGPWTAAGQGYGYTF
TRBD1	TRBV28	TRBJ1-1	-	TGTGCCACTTCCGCGACAGGGGGCTCGACTGAAGCTTTCTTT	CATSATGGSTEAFF
TRBD2	TRBV27	TRBJ2-7	-	TGTGCCAGCAGTCTCACAGCCGGGACTAGCGGGGGCTACGAGCAGTACTTC	CASSLTAGTSGGYEQYF
-	TRBV30	TRBJ2-4	-	TGTGCCTGGAGTGCCGGGGCGCGGGCCAAAAACATTCAGTACTTC	CAWSAGARAKNIQYF
-	TRBV11-2	TRBJ1-1	-	TGTGCCAGCAGCGCTCAACAGAACACTGAAGCTTTCTTT	CASSAQQNTEAFF
-	TRBV5-4	TRBJ2-5	-	TGTGCCAGCCAGGGTGACGAGACCCAGTACTTC	CASQGDETQYF
-	TRBV10-1	TRBJ2-1	-	TGCGCCAGCAGAACCCGTACAGGGAAGGCCTACAATGAGCAGTTCTTC	CASRTRTGKAYNEQFF
TRBD1	TRBV13	TRBJ2-7	-	TGTGCCAGCAGCCTCAGGGACAGAAGCTACGAGCAGTACTTC	CASSLRDRSYEQYF
TRBD1	TRBV5-4	TRBJ1-1	-	TGTGCCAGCAGCTTGGGGGGACAGGGGGCCGGGAACACTGAAGCTTTCTTT	CASSLGGQGAGNTEAFF
-	TRBV5-1	TRBJ1-4	-	TGCGCCAGCCGGCGGTCTGGAGAAAAACTGTTTTTT	CASRRSGEKLFF
-	TRBV5-1	TRBJ2-7	-	TGCGCCAGCAGTGGTGGGGACGGCAGCTCCTACGAGCAGTACTTC	CASSGGDGSSYEQYF
-	TRBV7-2	TRBJ1-1	-	TGTGCCAGCAGCAAAGCGCCAGGGATGAACACTGAAGCTTTCTTT	CASSKAPGMNTEAFF
-	TRBV29-1	TRBJ2-5	-	TGCAGCGTCGTACGGGGGAAAGAGACCCAGTACTTC	CSVVRGKETQYF
TRBD2	TRBV30	TRBJ2-7	few	TGTGCCTGGAGGCGTACAGGGACTAGCGGGACCTACGAGCAGTACTTC	CAWRRTGTSGTYEQYF
-	TRBV5-1	TRBJ2-7	few	TGCGCCAGCAGCTTGCGGCAGGGCTACGAGCAGTACTTC	CASSLRQGYEQYF
-	TRBV11-3	TRBJ1-1	-	TGTGCCAGCAGTCGATCGACGGAACTATCTTTAAGTGAAGCTTTCTTT	CASSRSTELSLSEAFF
-	TRBV7-9	TRBJ1-1	-	TGTGCCAGCAGGGAACAGGACACGGCCACTGAAGCTTTCTTT	CASREQDTATEAFF
-	TRBV28	TRBJ1-5	-	TGTGCCAGCAACGAAGAGGGCTACTCGGGCGCGTATCAGCCCCAGCATTTT	CASNEEGYSGAYQPQHF
-	TRBV5-1	TRBJ2-5	-	TGCGCCAGCAGCTTGGTATTAGGAGCAGAGACCCAGTACTTC	CASSLVLGAETQYF
-	TRBV6-5	TRBJ1-2	-	TGTGCCACCCAAAGGAGGGGGAACTATGGCTACACCTTC	CATQRRGNYGYTF
-	TRBV21-1	TRBJ1-2	-	TGTGCCAGCAGCAAAGGTGGGGACAGGCGCTCAACTAACTATGGCTACACCTTC	CASSKGGDRRSTNYGYTF
-	TRBV5-6	TRBJ1-1	-	TGTGCCAGCAGCCGCAGGAGGAACACTGAAGCTTTCTTT	CASSRRRNTEAFF
-	TRBV10-2	TRBJ2-7	-	TGCGCCAGCAGTCTAGGGGTGGCACACGAGCAGTACTTC	CASSLGVAHEQYF